The rows below give T cell receptor beta chains drawn from one sample of a study of cytomegalovirus exposure and HLA in healthy donors. TCRdb's table, derived via immunoSEQ multiplex PCR, lists solely in-frame clones and lacks some. The data show some 170,000 clones, over 75% seen once. Sequencing used PBMCs. Source of these receptors: a man aged 35 to 55 in good health and CMV-seropositive. Both conserved end residues are part of each CDR3. Each record gives: D gene, V gene, clone size, J gene, CDR3 protein, CDR3 DNA. A D gene is named only where the DNA matches it firmly. The size entry is marked missing in some rows and otherwise reads once, few, many or a size class.

NA,TRBV7-9,NA,TRBJ2-2,CASRRQGANTGELFF,TGTGCCAGCAGAAGGCAGGGTGCGAACACCGGGGAGCTGTTTTTT
NA,TRBV7-3,NA,TRBJ2-3,CASSPGTPSTDTQYF,TGTGCCAGCAGCCCAGGGACACCGAGCACAGATACGCAGTATTTT
TRBD2,TRBV25-1,NA,TRBJ2-5,CASSVSGSLQETQYF,TGTGCCAGCAGTGTTAGCGGGAGCCTCCAAGAGACCCAGTACTTC
TRBD2,TRBV7-9,NA,TRBJ2-2,CASSAPGLGAGELFF,TGTGCCAGCAGCGCACCGGGACTAGGGGCCGGGGAGCTGTTTTTT
TRBD2,TRBV10-1,NA,TRBJ2-1,CASSVELAGVDEQFF,TGCGCCAGCAGTGTCGAACTAGCGGGAGTCGATGAGCAGTTCTTC
NA,TRBV18,NA,TRBJ2-2,CASSPGSNTGELFF,TGTGCCAGCTCACCGGGCTCGAACACCGGGGAGCTGTTTTTT
NA,TRBV28,once,TRBJ1-5,CASFTGNSNQPQHF,TGTGCCAGTTTCACAGGGAATAGCAATCAGCCCCAGCATTTT
NA,TRBV12-5,NA,TRBJ2-1,CASAPRRGAKEFDEQFF,TGTGCTAGTGCCCCGCGTCGGGGGGCGAAGGAATTCGATGAGCAGTTCTTC
NA,TRBV29-1,NA,TRBJ2-7,CSVVFQGEEEQYF,TGCAGCGTTGTCTTCCAGGGTGAGGAAGAGCAGTACTTC
TRBD1,TRBV27,NA,TRBJ1-5,CASSAQTGHQPQHF,TGTGCCAGCAGTGCCCAGACAGGGCATCAGCCCCAGCATTTT
NA,TRBV10-3,NA,TRBJ2-1,CAISGVTGTDYNEQFF,TGTGCCATCAGTGGAGTAACAGGAACCGACTACAATGAGCAGTTCTTC
TRBD2,TRBV9,NA,TRBJ2-1,CASSVELAGRWNEQFF,TGTGCCAGCAGCGTAGAACTAGCGGGACGGTGGAATGAGCAGTTCTTC
TRBD2,TRBV6-6,NA,TRBJ2-3,CASSYAGADTQYF,TGTGCCAGCAGTTACGCGGGAGCAGATACGCAGTATTTT